These 16 T cell receptor beta chains were sequenced from one sample in a study of vaccination effects on CD4 cells after COVID-19. When around 10 days of culture had elapsed, CD4+ T cells were isolated. Their specific antigens are unknown. Sequencing used immunoSEQ multiplex PCR; TCRdb keeps in-frame clones, though not all of them. The table includes tens of thousands of clones, about 62% detected once. The starting material was CD4+ T cells from PBMCs cultured without peptide, obtained before COVID-19 vaccination. These TCRs come from a human donor who received a COVID-19 vaccine.

CDR3 residues: CASSVGQNSYNSPLHF. The CDR3 nucleotides are TGTGCCAGCAGCGTAGGACAAAACTCCTATAATTCACCCCTCCACTTT. This chain uses TRBV9 with TRBJ1-6; no clear D. This CDR3 region has 16 residues. Trimming cost V 0 bases and J 0 bases, with 7 bases left between them. The V gene's germline CDR1 is SGDLS and CDR2 YYNGEE.

This clone was detected a few times. This chain links TRBV19 with TRBJ2-1; D is perhaps TRBD1 (5 bases). This CDR3 is 15 amino acids long. Germline V gives CDR1 LNHDA, CDR2 SQIVND (reference sequence). Trimming removed 4 bases from V and 8 bases from J, with 18 bases in between. The CDR3 DNA is TGTGCCAGTAGTAGACCAGGGATCTTTAGGGATGAGCAGTTCTTC. Its protein is CASSRPGIFRDEQFF.

In this sample, this clone turned up a few times. The chain carries TRBV2 and TRBJ1-1; 7 bases line up with TRBD1. The germline CDR1 and CDR2 sequences are SNHLY and FYNNEI. V trimming: 7 bases; J trimming: 5 bases; junction bases outside the gene matches: 7. The CDR3 totals 13 residues. In DNA, the CDR3 is TGTGCCAGCACGCAGGGGGAGGGGACTGAAGCTTTCTTT. The encoded protein is CASTQGEGTEAFF.

The rearrangement links TRBV25-1 to TRBJ2-7; TRBD1 might be the D (7 bases). The CDR3 extends over 16 amino acids. Germline CDR1 MGHDK, CDR2 SYGVNS. V lost 4 bases and J lost 4, with 20 bases in between. The CDR3 DNA sequence: TGTGCCAGCAGTGGAGGTACCACGACAGGGAGGTACGAGCAGTACTTC. It is translated as CASSGGTTTGRYEQYF.

J is TRBJ1-2 and V is TRBV19, with TRBD1 matching 7 bases. Germline CDR1 and CDR2: LNHDA and SQIVND (reference sequence). The CDR3 covers 16 residues. Trimming cost V 3 bases and J 0 bases; bases outside gene matches: 7. The CDR3 is CASSIEQGRPNYGYTF. As DNA, the CDR3 is TGTGCCAGTAGTATCGAACAGGGGCGCCCTAACTATGGCTACACCTTC. Drawing the rest from reference TRBV19 and TRBJ1-2, the complete variable domain is DGGITQSPKYLFRKEGQNVTLSCEQNLNHDAMYWYRQDPGQGLRLIYYSQIVNDFQKGDIAEGYSVSREKKESFPLTVTSAQKNPTAFYLCASSIEQGRPNYGYTFGSGTRLTVV.

As DNA, the CDR3 is TGTGCCAGCAGCTATCAGGGTGTTTTCGCTAACTATGGCTACACCTTC. Translation gives CASSYQGVFANYGYTF. V and J are TRBV5-4 and TRBJ1-2; D might be TRBD1 (5 bases). The V end was cut by 3 bases, the J end by 0 bases, with 15 bases between. Germline CDR1 and CDR2: SGHNT and YYREEE (reference sequence). The CDR3 contains 16 residues.

This clone was detected a few times. The rearrangement uses TRBV21-1 and TRBJ1-2; no DNA check was done on the table's D call, TRBD1. TRBV21-1 is a known pseudogene. The CDR3 extends over 17 amino acids. The chain's CDR3 is CASSKDLPTGGEYGYTF. CDR3 DNA sequence: TGTGCCAGCAGCAAAGATCTCCCGACAGGGGGGGAGTATGGCTACACCTTC.

This clone appeared once. V usage is TRBV5-4 and J usage is TRBJ2-6; D gene uncertain. V was cut by 7 bases and J by 2 bases, with 16 bases left in between. CDR1 is SGHNT and CDR2 is YYREEE in the germline V gene (reference sequence). The CDR3 extends over 16 amino acids. The CDR3 here is CASESMERAGANVLTF. DNA of the CDR3: TGTGCCAGCGAAAGCATGGAACGTGCTGGGGCCAACGTCCTGACTTTC.

The rearrangement uses TRBV25-1 and TRBJ2-5, with 7 bases matching TRBD1. The CDR3 length is 14 residues. The J segment lost 1 base and the V segment lost 5 bases, leaving 4 bases of the junction unmatched. Germline assignment: CDR1 MGHDK and CDR2 SYGVNS. Here the CDR3 DNA reads TGTGCCAGCAGTAGGGACAGATCCCAAGAGACCCAGTACTTC. It translates to CASSRDRSQETQYF. Combining the CDR3 with reference TRBV25-1 and TRBJ2-5 gives the whole variable domain EADIYQTPRYLVIGTGKKITLECSQTMGHDKMYWYQQDPGMELHLIHYSYGVNSTEKGDLSSESTVSRIRTEHFPLTLESARPSHTSQYLCASSRDRSQETQYFGPGTRLLVL.

The V call is TRBV27, the J call TRBJ1-4; TRBD1 matches 11 bases. The trim removed 8 bases at V and 5 bases at J, leaving 4 bases unmatched. The CDR3 length is 14 residues. CDR1 MNHEY and CDR2 SMNVEV come from the germline V gene (reference sequence). CDR3 nucleotide sequence: TGTGCCAGCGGGGGACAGGGGGTAAATGAAAAACTGTTTTTT. Protein sequence: CASGGQGVNEKLFF.

V is TRBV19 and J is TRBJ1-5, with unresolved D. The germline gives CDR1 LNHDA, CDR2 SQIVND (reference sequence). V was cut by 6 bases and J by 4 bases, with 10 bases left in between. The CDR3 extends over 13 amino acids. CDR3 loop: CASRGSGNQPQHF. CDR3 in DNA: TGTGCCAGTAGGGGGTCGGGGAATCAGCCCCAGCATTTT.

The CDR3 region is CASSPAGGTTDTQYF. CDR3 nucleotide sequence: TGTGCCAGCTCACCGGCTGGAGGAACCACAGATACGCAGTATTTT. The chain has TRBV18 and TRBJ2-3; D might be TRBD2 (5 bases). Germline loops: CDR1 KGHSH, CDR2 LQKENI. The germline V and J ends were trimmed by 3 bases and 2 bases, with 12 bases remaining between them. There are 15 residues in the CDR3.

The chain carries TRBV29-1 and TRBJ1-1; no reliable D call. The CDR3 is 12 amino acids. V was shortened by 4 bases and J by 5 bases, with 11 bases between the two germline ends. The V gene's germline CDR1 is SQVTM and CDR2 ANQGSEA. For the CDR3, the DNA is TGCAGCGTTGGGGGAGGATGGACTGAAGCTTTCTTT. Translating it yields CSVGGGWTEAFF. The full variable domain, its missing parts supplied by reference TRBV29-1 and TRBJ1-1, is SAVISQKPSRDICQRGTSLTIQCQVDSQVTMMFWYRQQPGQSLTLIATANQGSEATYESGFVIDKFPISRPNLTFSTLTVSNMSPEDSSIYLCSVGGGWTEAFFGQGTRLTVV.

This chain links TRBV3-1 (or the pseudogene TRBV3-2) with TRBJ2-1; perhaps TRBD1 as D (5 bases). This CDR3 spans 13 amino acids. V lost 5 bases to trimming and J lost 3 bases, with 8 bases between them. In germline, CDR1 is LGHDT, CDR2 YNNKEL (reference sequence). The CDR3 reads CASSTDSYNEQFF. The CDR3 nucleotides read TGTGCCAGCAGCACCGACAGCTACAATGAGCAGTTCTTC.

This clone occurred a few times. This chain uses TRBV4-1 with TRBJ1-2; D gene ambiguous. Germline assignment: CDR1 MGHRA and CDR2 YSYEKL. This CDR3 spans 12 amino acids. V shed 0 bases and J shed 4 bases, with 3 bases lying between them. The CDR3 loop reads CASSQDLYGYTF. In DNA form, the CDR3 reads TGCGCCAGCAGCCAAGATCTCTATGGCTACACCTTC.

The gene calls are TRBV2 and TRBJ2-7; a weak D match, TRBD1 (5 bases). The CDR3 is 14 amino acids. Trimming shortened V by 6 bases and J by 1 base, and 13 bases separated the two germline ends. Germline V gene sequence: CDR1 SNHLY, CDR2 FYNNEI. CDR3: CASRMQGISYEQYF. The CDR3 DNA reads as TGTGCCAGCAGGATGCAGGGAATTTCCTACGAGCAGTACTTC. Using reference TRBV2 and TRBJ2-7 for the parts outside the CDR3, the full variable domain is EPEVTQTPSHQVTQMGQEVILRCVPISNHLYFYWYRQILGQKVEFLVSFYNNEISEKSEIFDDQFSVERPDGSNFTLKIRSTKLEDSAMYFCASRMQGISYEQYFGPGTRLTVT.